This TCR beta chain was profiled in a study of PD-1 blockade in classical Hodgkin lymphoma. General observations from the study: A significant rise in TCR diversity by C4D1 was seen for CD4+ but not CD8+ cells. Possibly reflecting disease activity or prior therapy, repertoire differences have causes that remain undefined. Patients newly diagnosed and complete responders had comparable baseline diversity.

The CDR3 runs 13 residues. Germline CDR1 reads SNHLY; CDR2 reads FYNNEI. The V gene end was trimmed by 8 bases and the J gene end by 3 bases; junction bases not matched to a gene: 5. The protocol was immunoSEQ multiplex PCR, while the TCRdb copy is restricted to in-frame clones and leaves out a portion. The sample includes fewer than 95,000 clones, 75% to 85% of them seen just once. The sample's time point: cycle 4 day 1 (C4D1), after less than 7 weeks of nivolumab. Relapses following autologous stem cell transplantation were seen in all patients, with brentuximab vedotin exposure varying. To note about this clone: Antigen unknown. In the same sample, other DNA sequences code for this CDR3.

The receptor comes from a human donor with classical Hodgkin lymphoma. Specimen: peripheral blood mononuclear cells (PBMCs), collected before the fourth cycle of nivolumab. This chain uses TRBV2 with TRBJ2-7; TRBD1 aligns across 9 bases. The CDR3 here is CASSRGQGYEQYF. CDR3 coding DNA: TGTGCCAGCTCTCGGGGACAGGGCTACGAGCAGTACTTC.